The sequence of this TCR beta chain was determined in a study of T cell responses to AZD1222 COVID-19 vaccine. Whole-study context: Analyses pooled second doses at about 4 or about 12 weeks. Regarding the study as a whole: Unmutated variant regions are reportedly targeted by nearly half of spike-specific TCRs. Most donors were white British and more were female, and clonal diversity was possibly underestimated. The breadth and depth of Spike-specific TCRs increased once two AZD1222 doses had been given.

The repertoire was sequenced with immunoSEQ multiplex PCR; TCRdb's copy has only in-frame clones and lacks some. The table has about 130,000 clones, approximately 90% seen once. V shed 0 bases and J shed 3 bases, with 16 bases lying between them. Germline V gene sequence: CDR1 SGHDT, CDR2 YYEEEE. The CDR3 spans 17 residues. As for this clone: The antigen is unknown.

This rearrangement joins TRBV5-6 to TRBJ1-5; D not resolved. The clonotype originates from an adult in good health. The starting material was peripheral blood, obtained on day 0 of AZD1222 vaccination. Written as DNA, the CDR3 is TGTGCCAGCAGCTTGGGGGAAACGAGACACATCAATCAGCCCCAGCATTTT. As protein: CASSLGETRHINQPQHF.